A single sample is the source of the 26 T cell receptor beta chains below, sequenced in a study of shared clonotypes between healthy human individuals. This table comes from immunoSEQ multiplex PCR, and its TCRdb copy is limited to in-frame clones, with some not included. The data show some 2.3 million clones, 85% to 95% seen once. Specimen: naive CD4+ T cells from PBMCs. This sample's subset: CD45RA+ positively selected. The source is a man aged 18-30 years in good health. Some clones in this sample may be carry-over from other donors' samples.

This chain connects TRBV6-5 to TRBJ2-5; D unclear. The germline gives CDR1 MNHEY, CDR2 SVGAGI. The CDR3 consists of 13 residues. V was shortened by 0 bases and J by 5 bases, with 7 bases between the two germline ends. The CDR3 region has the DNA TGTGCCAGCAGTTACTCGTACTGGGAGACCCAGTACTTC. Translating gives CASSYSYWETQYF.

The chain recombines TRBV18 with TRBJ1-2, with D possibly TRBD1 on 5 matching bases. The CDR3 is 15 amino acids. Between the trimmed V and J ends, which lost 0 bases and 5 bases, there was a span of 13 bases. CDR1 and CDR2 from the germline V gene are KGHSH and LQKENI. CDR3 in amino acids: CASSPPRDGLYGYTF. CDR3 sequence (DNA): TGTGCCAGCTCACCACCGAGGGACGGACTATATGGCTACACCTTC.

This chain joins TRBV19 and TRBJ1-5; 9 bases are shared with TRBD1. The CDR3 totals 15 residues. After removal of 3 bases from V and 5 bases from J, the junction contained 5 bases not matched to a gene. Germline assignment: CDR1 LNHDA and CDR2 SQIVND (reference sequence). The CDR3 spells CASSITRQGDQPQHF. CDR3 bases: TGTGCCAGTAGTATCACCCGACAGGGGGATCAGCCCCAGCATTTT.

The chain links TRBV10-2 to TRBJ1-1; no clear D gene. The CDR3 runs 12 residues. Trimming cost V 5 bases and J 0 bases, with 4 bases left between them. CDR1 and CDR2 (germline): WSHSY, SAAADI. The CDR3 is CASSLVNTEAFF. CDR3 in DNA: TGCGCCAGCAGTTTGGTGAACACTGAAGCTTTCTTT.

The V call is TRBV10-3, the J call TRBJ1-2, with 7 bases lining up with TRBD1. The V gene's germline CDR1 is ENHRY and CDR2 SYGVKD. The CDR3 has 18 amino acids. V gave up 3 bases and J gave up 0 bases; unmatched junction bases: 13. The CDR3 loop is CAISDQPPGQPTNYGYTF. The CDR3 DNA reads TGTGCCATCAGTGACCAGCCTCCGGGACAGCCTACTAACTATGGCTACACCTTC.

There are a few counts of this clone. The same CDR3 can be traced to other DNA sequences in this sample. The chain couples TRBV30 to TRBJ1-5, with 8 bases identical to TRBD1. V lost 0 bases, J lost 5 bases, and 0 bases stayed unmatched. Germline lookup yields CDR1 GTSNPN and CDR2 SVGIG (reference sequence). This CDR3 is 13 amino acids long. This CDR3 is CAWSVQGDQPQHF. Written as DNA, the CDR3 is TGTGCCTGGAGTGTACAGGGGGATCAGCCCCAGCATTTT.

The gene calls are TRBV27 and TRBJ2-7; tentatively, D is TRBD1 or TRBD2 (5 bases each). The CDR3 extends over 14 amino acids. In germline, CDR1 is MNHEY, CDR2 SMNVEV (reference sequence). The V gene lost 5 bases and the J gene lost 0 bases, with 11 bases spanning the gap. The CDR3 DNA is TGTGCCAGCAGTCCCAGAGGGGACTCCTACGAGCAGTACTTC. It yields the protein CASSPRGDSYEQYF.

The J gene is TRBJ2-7, the V gene TRBV6-1, with 7 positions matching TRBD2. Germline V lookup: CDR1 MNHNS, CDR2 SASEGT. The V gene end was trimmed by 3 bases and the J gene end by 5 bases; junction bases not matched to a gene: 16. The CDR3 loop spans 17 amino acids. This CDR3 is CASSEPPWRERDHEQYF. The CDR3 bases are TGTGCCAGCAGTGAGCCCCCTTGGCGGGAGAGGGACCACGAGCAGTACTTC.

Written as DNA, the CDR3 is TGTGCCAGCAGCCAAGACTTTGGGGAGACCCAGTACTTC. Its translation: CASSQDFGETQYF. V usage is TRBV7-2 and J usage is TRBJ2-5; D not resolved. V was cut by 5 bases and J by 5 bases, with 12 bases left in between. In germline, CDR1 is SGHTA, CDR2 FQGNSA. This CDR3 region has 13 residues.

The CDR3 region is CAISRGQMSSYEQYF. The DNA of the CDR3 is TGTGCCATCAGTAGGGGGCAGATGAGCTCCTACGAGCAGTACTTC. The J gene is TRBJ2-7, the V gene TRBV10-3, with 7 bases matching TRBD1. Trimming cost V 5 bases and J 0 bases; bases outside gene matches: 7. The CDR3 is 15 residues long. Germline CDR1 reads ENHRY; CDR2 reads SYGVKD.

The V gene is TRBV27, the J gene TRBJ2-7; perhaps D is TRBD1 or TRBD2 (5 bases each). V shed 9 bases and J shed 5 bases, with 17 bases lying between them. The CDR3 runs 13 residues. Germline CDR1 and CDR2: MNHEY and SMNVEV (reference sequence). CDR3 protein: CARSPGTDHEQYF. The CDR3, as DNA: TGTGCCAGGAGCCCCGGGACGGACCACGAGCAGTACTTC.

In nucleotides, the CDR3 is TGTGCCAGCAGCCACCTGGACAGGGGGTATGAAAAACTGTTTTTT. Translated, it gives CASSHLDRGYEKLFF. The V call is TRBV14, the J call TRBJ1-4; TRBD1 matches at 10 bases. This CDR3 spans 15 amino acids. V lost 3 bases to trimming and J lost 6 bases; unmatched junction nucleotides: 4. Germline CDR1 SGHDN, CDR2 FVKESK. The full variable domain, its missing parts supplied by reference TRBV14 and TRBJ1-4, is EAGVTQFPSHSVIEKGQTVTLRCDPISGHDNLYWYRRVMGKEIKFLLHFVKESKQDESGMPNNRFLAERTGGTYSTLKVQPAELEDSGVYFCASSHLDRGYEKLFFGSGTQLSVL.

V usage is TRBV30 and J usage is TRBJ2-1; tentative D call: TRBD1 (5 bases). Trimming cost V 5 bases and J 0 bases, with 8 bases left between them. Germline V gene lookup returns CDR1 GTSNPN and CDR2 SVGIG (reference sequence). The CDR3 is made up of 13 amino acids. The CDR3 coding sequence is TGTGCCTGGGACGACAGCTCCTACAATGAGCAGTTCTTC. Translating it yields CAWDDSSYNEQFF.

V gene TRBV5-1 combines with J gene TRBJ2-2; D is uncertain. V gave up 2 bases and J gave up 1 base, with 6 bases separating them. Germline CDR1 is SGHRS and CDR2 is YFSETQ. This CDR3 spans 14 amino acids. The DNA of the CDR3 is TGCGCCAGCAGCTTCCAGATGAACACCGGGGAGCTGTTTTTT. Its translation is CASSFQMNTGELFF.

V and J are TRBV19 and TRBJ1-2, with TRBD1 matching over 9 bases. Germline-derived CDR1 and CDR2 are LNHDA and SQIVND (reference sequence). V dropped 7 bases and J dropped 5; count of bases not matched to a gene: 8. This CDR3 is built from 14 residues. CDR3 nucleotides: TGTGCCAGTACCTCGGGGGACAGGGTATATGGCTACACCTTC. This gives the protein CASTSGDRVYGYTF. Full variable domain (rest looked up from reference TRBV19 and TRBJ1-2): DGGITQSPKYLFRKEGQNVTLSCEQNLNHDAMYWYRQDPGQGLRLIYYSQIVNDFQKGDIAEGYSVSREKKESFPLTVTSAQKNPTAFYLCASTSGDRVYGYTFGSGTRLTVV.

This clone was recorded once. V is TRBV11-2 and J is TRBJ2-5; D might be TRBD1 (5 bases). Germline CDR1 is SGHAT and CDR2 is FQNNGV. The CDR3 consists of 17 residues. Trimming stripped 4 bases from V and 1 base from J, with 19 bases between. CDR3 coding DNA: TGTGCCAGCAGCTCCCCCAAATCGGGTCAGGGCCAAGAGACCCAGTACTTC. It specifies CASSSPKSGQGQETQYF.

This chain links TRBV10-2 with TRBJ1-2; no clear D gene. V was clipped by 3 bases and J by 5 bases, with 13 bases between them. The CDR3 is made up of 14 amino acids. From germline, CDR1 is WSHSY and CDR2 SAAADI. This CDR3 reads CASSESLGSYGYTF. The CDR3 region has the DNA TGCGCCAGCAGTGAATCTCTGGGTTCTTATGGCTACACCTTC.

The J gene is TRBJ1-1, the V gene TRBV2; TRBD1 aligns across 7 bases. This CDR3 is built from 13 residues. With V trimmed by 5 bases and J by 1 base, 1 base remained unmatched. The germline gives CDR1 SNHLY, CDR2 FYNNEI. This chain's CDR3 is CASSPGGNTEAFF. The CDR3, as DNA: TGTGCCAGCAGTCCAGGGGGGAACACTGAAGCTTTCTTT.

This clone was seen only a few times. Other DNA sequences in this sample translate to the same CDR3. The V and J genes are TRBV2 and TRBJ2-7; 7 bases are shared with TRBD1. Germline CDR1 is SNHLY and CDR2 is FYNNEI. Losses at the gene ends were 4 bases for V and 4 bases for J; bases not matched to a gene: 1. CDR3 length: 12 amino acids. This chain's CDR3 is CASSGQGYEQYF. The CDR3 region has the DNA TGTGCCAGCAGTGGACAGGGTTACGAGCAGTACTTC.

The rearrangement links TRBV28 to TRBJ2-3; 8 bases match TRBD2. This CDR3 comprises 17 residues. Trimming took 6 bases from V and 2 from J; bases not matched to a gene: 13. Germline V gene data show CDR1 as MDHEN and CDR2 as SYDVKM. CDR3 protein: CASSRQSRTSFTDTQYF. The DNA of the CDR3 is TGTGCCAGCAGCCGACAAAGTAGGACTAGCTTCACAGATACGCAGTATTTT.

The chain links TRBV9 to TRBJ2-3; 8 bases line up with TRBD2. V dropped 4 bases and J dropped 2; count of bases not matched to a gene: 6. The germline V gene has CDR1 SGDLS and CDR2 YYNGEE. The CDR3 extends over 15 amino acids. CDR3 sequence reads: CASSYTSGNTDTQYF. Here the CDR3 DNA reads TGTGCCAGCAGCTATACTAGCGGTAACACAGATACGCAGTATTTT.

The J gene is TRBJ2-1, the V gene TRBV28; D gene unclear. This CDR3 has 13 residues. Germline V gene data show CDR1 as MDHEN and CDR2 as SYDVKM. Trimming removed 6 bases from V and 6 bases from J, with 12 bases in between. The CDR3 sequence is CASRTDGPNEQFF. In nucleotides, the CDR3 is TGTGCCAGCAGAACGGACGGTCCCAATGAGCAGTTCTTC.

V usage is TRBV18 and J usage is TRBJ2-3; unclear D gene. Trimming shortened V by 2 bases and J by 0 bases, and 12 bases separated the two germline ends. Per the germline V gene, CDR1 is KGHSH and CDR2 is LQKENI. The CDR3 has 16 amino acids. The CDR3 region has the DNA TGTGCCAGCTCACCAAGTTGGGCTTTAAGCACAGATACGCAGTATTTT. It translates to CASSPSWALSTDTQYF.

The genes are TRBV7-2 and TRBJ2-2; 12 bases match TRBD2. J lost 8 bases, V lost 5 bases, and 9 bases had no gene match. The CDR3 is made up of 16 amino acids. Germline assignment: CDR1 SGHTA and CDR2 FQGNSA. For the CDR3, the DNA is TGTGCCAGCAGCCCTCGACTAGCGGGAGCGTGGGGGGAGCTGTTTTTT. It specifies CASSPRLAGAWGELFF.

The chain carries TRBV5-1 and TRBJ2-7; TRBD2 might be the D (6 bases). The length of the CDR3 is 16 residues. Trimming stripped 0 bases from V and 3 bases from J, with 16 bases between. CDR1 SGHRS and CDR2 YFSETQ come from the germline V gene. The CDR3 loop is CASSLVAGLRDYEQYF. As DNA, the CDR3 is TGCGCCAGCAGCTTGGTTGCGGGGCTTAGGGACTACGAGCAGTACTTC. Full variable domain (outside the CDR3, taken from reference TRBV5-1 and TRBJ2-7): KAGVTQTPRYLIKTRGQQVTLSCSPISGHRSVSWYQQTPGQGLQFLFEYFSETQRNKGNFPGRFSGRQFSNSRSEMNVSTLELGDSALYLCASSLVAGLRDYEQYFGPGTRLTVT.

Comments on this clone: Its ends do not fully match the called genes, so a read error is possible. This rearrangement joins TRBV4-3 to TRBJ2-5; TRBD2 matches 7 bases. The germline V gene encodes CDR1 LGHNA and CDR2 YSLEER. This CDR3 has 15 residues. CDR3 region: CASSQEGGSRYGQHF. DNA for the CDR3: TGCGCCAGCAGCCAAGAAGGCGGGAGTAGATACGGTCAGCACTTC.